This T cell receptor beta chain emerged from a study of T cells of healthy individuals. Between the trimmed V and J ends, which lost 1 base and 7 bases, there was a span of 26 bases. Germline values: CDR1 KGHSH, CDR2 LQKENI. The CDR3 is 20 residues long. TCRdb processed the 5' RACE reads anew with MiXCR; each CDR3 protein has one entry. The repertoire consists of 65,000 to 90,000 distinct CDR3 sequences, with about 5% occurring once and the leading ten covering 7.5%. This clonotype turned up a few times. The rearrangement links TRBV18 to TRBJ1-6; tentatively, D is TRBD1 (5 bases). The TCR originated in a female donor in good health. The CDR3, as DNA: TGTGCCAGCTCACCACGGGGCGGGGACGGAACCCGGAGACCAAATTCACCCCTCCACTTT. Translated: CASSPRGGDGTRRPNSPLHF. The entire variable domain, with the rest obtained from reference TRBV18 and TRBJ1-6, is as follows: NAGVMQNPRHLVRRRGQEARLRCSPMKGHSHVYWYRQLPEEGLKFMVYLQKENIIDESGMPKERFSAEFPKEGPSILRIQQVVRGDSAAYFCASSPRGGDGTRRPNSPLHFGNGTRLTVT.